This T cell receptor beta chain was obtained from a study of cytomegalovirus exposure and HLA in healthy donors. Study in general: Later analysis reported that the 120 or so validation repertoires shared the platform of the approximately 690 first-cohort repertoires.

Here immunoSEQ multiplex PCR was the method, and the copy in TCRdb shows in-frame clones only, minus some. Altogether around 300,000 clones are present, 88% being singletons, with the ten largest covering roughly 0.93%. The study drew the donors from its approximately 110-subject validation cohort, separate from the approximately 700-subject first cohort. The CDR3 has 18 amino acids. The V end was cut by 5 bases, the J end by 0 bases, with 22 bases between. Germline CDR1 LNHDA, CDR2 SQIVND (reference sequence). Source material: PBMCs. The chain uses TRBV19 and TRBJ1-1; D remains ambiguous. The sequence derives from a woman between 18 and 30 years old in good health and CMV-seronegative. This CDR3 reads CASSGPGRRYGVNTEAFF. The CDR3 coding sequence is TGTGCCAGTAGTGGACCGGGTCGAAGGTACGGGGTGAACACTGAAGCTTTCTTT.